One sample yielded the 12 T cell receptor beta chains listed below, sequenced in a study of regulatory T cells in long-lasting Graves disease. As to time point: newly diagnosed GD, antithyroid drugs for less than 3 months. Extracted PBMC RNA gave rise to the TCR library. For TCR beta, libraries came from iRepertoire HTBI primers and Arm-PCR of CDR3 regions. A single record per CDR3 protein comes from TCRdb applying MiXCR to the multiplex PCR reads. The sample yields 550,000 to 700,000 distinct CDR3 sequences, about 15% seen once. The sample was also linked to a second study, of T cells in Graves' hyperthyroidism and ophthalmopathy.

The sequencing here drew on peripheral blood mononuclear cells (PBMCs), taken at new diagnosis, from a patient treated with antithyroid drugs. The origin of the receptors is a man younger than 30 with Graves disease.

This clonotype came up many times. The chain carries TRBV7-3 and TRBJ1-1; D remains unclear. The CDR3 is made up of 15 amino acids. CDR1 is SGHTA, CDR2 FQGTGA, per germline. Trimming removed 6 bases from V and 1 base from J, with 15 bases in between. The CDR3 nucleotides read TGTGCCAGCAGGGAAGGGCGTGGCGGGAACACTGAAGCTTTCTTT. This sequence encodes CASREGRGGNTEAFF.

The V gene is TRBV11-2, the J gene TRBJ2-1, with 12 bases identical to TRBD2. This CDR3 is 14 amino acids long. Germline loops: CDR1 SGHAT, CDR2 FQNNGV. The V segment lost 7 bases and the J segment 6 bases; nucleotides outside the gene matches: 4. As DNA, the CDR3 is TGTGCCAGCAAAGCGACTAGCGGGAGCAATGAGCAGTTCTTC. It codes for CASKATSGSNEQFF.

This clonotype was recorded many times. The chain joins TRBV18 to TRBJ2-1, with D hard to call. There are 13 residues in the CDR3. V was cut by 3 bases and J by 8 bases, with 11 bases left in between. Germline lookup yields CDR1 KGHSH and CDR2 LQKENI. CDR3 nucleotide sequence: TGTGCCAGCTCACCCCTGGAAGACGATGAGCAGTTCTTC. Translation: CASSPLEDDEQFF.

This chain connects TRBV7-3 to TRBJ1-1, with a tentative D call TRBD1 (5 bases). V shed 8 bases and J shed 1 base, with 11 bases lying between them. Germline-derived CDR1 and CDR2 are SGHTA and FQGTGA. CDR3 length equals 13 residues. As DNA, the CDR3 is TGTGCCAGCGGCCGACAGCCGAACACTGAAGCTTTCTTT. Protein sequence: CASGRQPNTEAFF.

J is TRBJ2-7 and V is TRBV4-1; 7 nucleotides agree with TRBD1. Germline loops: CDR1 MGHRA, CDR2 YSYEKL. The CDR3 covers 17 residues. With 0 bases clipped from V and 0 bases from J, the junction kept 8 bases outside the gene matches. The CDR3 protein is CASSQDAGTESSYEQYF. The CDR3 nucleotides read TGCGCCAGCAGCCAAGACGCCGGGACAGAGAGCTCCTACGAGCAGTACTTC.

This clonotype was seen a few times. The chain has TRBV9 and TRBJ1-4; 9 bases match TRBD1. The length of the CDR3 is 15 residues. Losses at the gene ends were 1 base for V and 8 bases for J; bases not matched to a gene: 6. CDR1 is SGDLS, CDR2 YYNGEE, per germline. CDR3 amino acids: CASSVWDRVEEKLFF. DNA for the CDR3: TGTGCCAGCAGCGTATGGGACAGGGTGGAAGAAAAACTGTTTTTT.

This clonotype was observed at least ten times. The CDR3 sequence is CASSPLAGGPNEQYF. The CDR3 DNA reads TGCGCCAGCAGCCCCTTAGCGGGAGGGCCAAACGAGCAGTACTTC. The chain carries TRBV5-1 and TRBJ2-7; TRBD2 matches 11 bases. Trimming at V came to 4 bases and at J to 5 bases, leaving 8 bases not matched to a gene. Looked up from germline, CDR1 is SGHRS and CDR2 is YFSETQ. CDR3 length: 15 residues.

The sample holds many counts of this clonotype. The chain carries TRBV12-3 or TRBV12-4 and TRBJ2-5; 8 bases fit TRBD1. The CDR3 has 14 amino acids. J lost 5 bases, V lost 2 bases, and 4 bases had no gene match. Written as DNA, the CDR3 is TGTGCCAGCAGTTTACAGGGGGCGGGTGAGACCCAGTACTTC. This translates into CASSLQGAGETQYF.

This clonotype was counted at least ten times. CDR3 sequence: CASSPHPPRQAGYEQYF. Written as DNA, the CDR3 is TGTGCCAGCAGCCCCCACCCCCCGAGACAGGCAGGGTACGAGCAGTACTTC. V and J are TRBV7-8 and TRBJ2-7, with D possibly TRBD1 on 6 matching bases. V dropped 5 bases and J dropped 4 bases, with 24 bases sitting between them. The germline V gene encodes CDR1 SGHVS and CDR2 FQNEAQ. The CDR3 runs 17 residues.

This clonotype was picked up a small number of times. The gene calls are TRBV15 and TRBJ1-5; D is ambiguous. Per germline, CDR1 LNHNV and CDR2 YYDKDF (reference sequence). Trimming removed 5 bases at V and 8 bases at J, with 19 bases between. CDR3 length equals 15 residues. The CDR3 DNA reads as TGTGCCACCAGCGATAGAAAGGGCCCCCGTGAGCCCCAGCATTTT. As protein: CATSDRKGPREPQHF. Based on the CDR3 plus reference TRBV15 and TRBJ1-5, the full variable domain is DAMVIQNPRYQVTQFGKPVTLSCSQTLNHNVMYWYQQKSSQAPKLLFHYYDKDFNNEADTPDNFQSRRPNTSFCFLDIRSPGLGDTAMYLCATSDRKGPREPQHFGDGTRLSIL.

This clonotype showed up just a few times. The chain recombines TRBV7-9 with TRBJ2-1, with D possibly being TRBD2 (6 bases). CDR3 size: 14 residues. With 8 bases removed from V and 3 bases from J, the gap between germline ends came to 14 bases. From germline, CDR1 is SEHNR and CDR2 FQNEAQ (reference sequence). Here the CDR3 reads CASRLTRDYNEQFF. CDR3 nucleotide sequence: TGTGCCAGCCGCCTGACTAGGGACTACAATGAGCAGTTCTTC.

The chain carries TRBV10-2 and TRBJ1-2; no clear D. Germline CDR1 and CDR2: WSHSY and SAAADI. Trimming took 7 bases from V and 4 from J, leaving 10 bases between them. The CDR3 covers 12 residues. This CDR3 is CASTPGFYGYTF. CDR3 DNA: TGCGCCAGCACACCCGGCTTCTATGGCTACACCTTC.